A single sample gave rise to the 23 T cell receptor beta chains below, sequenced in a study of Ad26.COV2.S vaccination and SARS-CoV-2 variants. Treatment denoted: roughly 20 received Ad26.COV2.S at low or high dose, single or two shots; a few received placebo; per-sample allocation not given. The samples date from day 63 after the first vaccine or placebo injection. Measured with immunoSEQ multiplex PCR; TCRdb has only the in-frame clones, and not every one. The sample holds 350,000 to 450,000 clones, about nine tenths seen once. The starting material was peripheral blood, obtained in a trial of Ad26.COV2.S vaccine versus placebo. These receptors all stem from a person between 18 and 65 years old who received the Ad26.COV2.S COVID-19 vaccine or a placebo.

The V and J genes are TRBV5-4 and TRBJ2-3; D is unclear. The CDR3 consists of 15 residues. Germline V CDR1 and CDR2: SGHNT, YYREEE (reference sequence). Trimming cost V 3 bases and J 4 bases, with 15 bases left between them. CDR3 region: CASSSEWVNADTQYF. The DNA of the CDR3 is TGTGCCAGCAGCTCGGAGTGGGTCAATGCAGATACGCAGTATTTT.

The DNA of the CDR3 is TGTGCCAGCAGTTTATTTGGACCGACAGGCCTATTGAACACTGAAGCTTTCTTT. Protein: CASSLFGPTGLLNTEAFF. The V gene is TRBV28, the J gene TRBJ1-1; D might be TRBD1 (6 bases). Germline loops: CDR1 MDHEN, CDR2 SYDVKM. Trimming left V 1 base short and J 0 bases short, with 18 bases between. This CDR3 comprises 18 residues.

V usage is TRBV12-5 and J usage is TRBJ2-2; maybe TRBD2 (5 bases). This CDR3 contains 19 residues. V was shortened by 0 bases and J by 0 bases, with 17 bases between the two germline ends. Germline CDR1 is LGHNT and CDR2 is FRNRAP. CDR3 in amino acids: CASGLVQNRLISNTGELFF. DNA of the CDR3: TGTGCTAGTGGTTTGGTACAGAACAGACTAATCTCGAACACCGGGGAGCTGTTTTTT.

The rearrangement links TRBV11-3 to TRBJ2-7; D gene ambiguous. V lost 1 base to trimming and J lost 4 bases, with 8 bases between them. From germline, CDR1 is SGHNT and CDR2 YENEEA. The CDR3 consists of 13 residues. CDR3 nucleotides: TGTGCCAGCAGCTTAGCGGCAGGTTACGAGCAGTACTTC. This codes for CASSLAAGYEQYF.

V gene TRBV4-2 combines with J gene TRBJ1-1; D not certain. The germline V and J ends were trimmed by 1 base and 6 bases, with 6 bases remaining between them. The CDR3 contains 12 residues. Looked up from germline, CDR1 is LGHNA and CDR2 is YNFKEQ. The CDR3 is CASSQVQAEAFF. In DNA, the CDR3 is TGTGCCAGCAGCCAAGTGCAGGCTGAAGCTTTCTTT.

J is TRBJ1-1 and V is TRBV5-1; D not resolved. Trimming left V 1 base short and J 0 bases short, with 7 bases between. The CDR3 runs 14 residues. CDR1 SGHRS and CDR2 YFSETQ come from the germline V gene. The CDR3 spells CASSLPTVNTEAFF. The CDR3 bases are TGCGCCAGCAGCTTGCCGACGGTGAACACTGAAGCTTTCTTT.

CDR3 residues: CASSGRGNQPQHF. The CDR3 bases are TGTGCCAGCAGCGGTAGGGGCAATCAGCCCCAGCATTTT. This chain connects TRBV7-9 to TRBJ1-5; D remains unclear. Trimming took 5 bases from V and 2 from J, leaving 7 bases between them. This CDR3 contains 13 residues. CDR1 and CDR2 from the germline V gene are SEHNR and FQNEAQ (reference sequence).

This clone has just a few counts. The genes are TRBV19 and TRBJ1-6; D call uncertain. The CDR3 extends over 14 amino acids. Germline values: CDR1 LNHDA, CDR2 SQIVND (reference sequence). V was clipped by 4 bases and J by 6 bases, with 10 bases between them. In nucleotides, the CDR3 is TGTGCCAGTAGTACCCCATCGGGTAATTCACCCCTCCACTTT. Its translation is CASSTPSGNSPLHF. Using reference TRBV19 and TRBJ1-6 for the parts outside the CDR3, the full variable domain is DGGITQSPKYLFRKEGQNVTLSCEQNLNHDAMYWYRQDPGQGLRLIYYSQIVNDFQKGDIAEGYSVSREKKESFPLTVTSAQKNPTAFYLCASSTPSGNSPLHFGNGTRLTVT.

The chain has TRBV10-3 and TRBJ1-1; the D is unclear. V shed 2 bases and J shed 2 bases, with 6 bases lying between them. CDR1 is ENHRY, CDR2 SYGVKD, per germline. CDR3 length: 13 amino acids. The CDR3 here is CAISERTNTEAFF. The CDR3 DNA follows: TGTGCCATCAGTGAGCGGACTAACACTGAAGCTTTCTTT.

This clone was found a few times. The chain is built from TRBV4-1 and TRBJ2-7; 7 nucleotides align to TRBD2. Trimming cost V 0 bases and J 3 bases; bases outside gene matches: 11. CDR1 is MGHRA and CDR2 is YSYEKL in the germline V gene. CDR3 length equals 17 residues. CDR3 DNA sequence: TGCGCCAGCAGCCAAGACGACGGCCACCCGGGAGGCTACGAGCAGTACTTC. This translates into CASSQDDGHPGGYEQYF.

DNA of the CDR3: TGTGCCAGCAGCTTAGTTCCCGGGACATACAGCTCTGGGGCCAACGTCCTGACTTTC. Translation: CASSLVPGTYSSGANVLTF. This rearrangement joins TRBV7-6 to TRBJ2-6, with TRBD1 as a possible D gene (6 bases). This CDR3 contains 19 residues. Per germline, CDR1 SGHVS and CDR2 FNYEAQ. V was clipped by 1 base and J by 0 bases, with 16 bases between them.

The chain has TRBV2 and TRBJ2-3; D gene uncertain. Per germline, CDR1 SNHLY and CDR2 FYNNEI. This CDR3 contains 13 residues. Deletions cut 6 bases from V and 2 bases from J, with 9 bases between. The CDR3 DNA follows: TGTGCCAGCAGCATAGAGTTCACAGATACGCAGTATTTT. Protein sequence: CASSIEFTDTQYF.

The chain has TRBV27 and TRBJ1-1; D is perhaps TRBD1 (5 bases). Trimming took off 5 bases at V and 4 bases at J, with 17 bases between the two ends. The CDR3 is made up of 15 amino acids. The germline V gene encodes CDR1 MNHEY and CDR2 SMNVEV (reference sequence). The CDR3 coding sequence is TGTGCCAGCAGTGCTTCAGGGACGTGGGGCACTGAAGCTTTCTTT. Amino acid sequence: CASSASGTWGTEAFF.

Only one count was recorded for this clone. An end of the junction does not agree with germline; a read error may underlie this. The chain recombines TRBV7-7 with TRBJ2-1, with a tentative D call TRBD2 (7 bases). The CDR3 has 15 residues. Looked up from germline, CDR1 is SSHAT and CDR2 is FNYEAQ (reference sequence). Here the CDR3 DNA reads TGTGCTAGCAGCTTAGGGCCCTCGGGGGGCGATGAGCAGTTCTTC. Translating gives CASSLGPSGGDEQFF.

The V and J genes are TRBV7-9 and TRBJ2-6; D may correspond to TRBD1 or TRBD2 (5 bases each). The CDR3 consists of 16 residues. The V and J ends lost 8 bases and 2 bases respectively, with 16 bases between them. From germline, CDR1 is SEHNR and CDR2 FQNEAQ (reference sequence). The CDR3 coding sequence is TGTGCCAGCCTCACTCTGGGGGAAACTGGGGCCAACGTCCTGACTTTC. It translates to CASLTLGETGANVLTF.

The chain carries TRBV6-1 and TRBJ2-5; D perhaps matches TRBD1 (6 bases). Germline assignment: CDR1 MNHNS and CDR2 SASEGT. The V and J ends lost 4 bases and 5 bases respectively, with 26 bases between them. CDR3 length equals 18 residues. CDR3 sequence: CASSVLPGTSSQWETQYF. In nucleotides, the CDR3 is TGTGCCAGCAGTGTATTACCCGGGACATCGTCCCAATGGGAGACCCAGTACTTC.

The chain carries TRBV9 and TRBJ2-1; 8 bases agree with TRBD1. Germline CDR1 reads SGDLS; CDR2 reads YYNGEE. V lost 3 bases to trimming and J lost 0 bases; unmatched junction nucleotides: 8. This CDR3 comprises 17 residues. CDR3 sequence reads: CASSARAGTGSYNEQFF. In DNA form, the CDR3 reads TGTGCCAGCAGCGCACGAGCCGGGACAGGCTCCTACAATGAGCAGTTCTTC. Drawing the rest from reference TRBV9 and TRBJ2-1, the complete variable domain is DSGVTQTPKHLITATGQRVTLRCSPRSGDLSVYWYQQSLDQGLQFLIQYYNGEERAKGNILERFSAQQFPDLHSELNLSSLELGDSALYFCASSARAGTGSYNEQFFGPGTRLTVL.

This sequence joins TRBV5-4 and TRBJ1-1; 10 positions match TRBD1. The CDR3 runs to 17 residues. Germline CDR1 is SGHNT and CDR2 is YYREEE (reference sequence). The V and J ends lost 4 bases and 0 bases, in that order; junction bases with no gene match: 9. Here the CDR3 DNA reads TGTGCCAGCAGCGGGCGACAGGGGGCGGCGATGAACACTGAAGCTTTCTTT. Protein: CASSGRQGAAMNTEAFF.

For the CDR3, the DNA is TGTGCCTCGGTATCCCCCCCGGGTAACTATGGCTACACCTTC. It codes for CASVSPPGNYGYTF. The genes are TRBV30 and TRBJ1-2; no reliable D call. The germline V gene has CDR1 GTSNPN and CDR2 SVGIG (reference sequence). This CDR3 is built from 14 residues. V lost 7 bases, J lost 1 base, and 16 bases lay in between.

The V gene is TRBV11-2, the J gene TRBJ2-1, with 7 bases identical to TRBD1. The CDR3 loop spans 14 amino acids. Germline CDR1 is SGHAT and CDR2 is FQNNGV. V was pared by 7 bases and J by 7 bases, with 10 bases of the junction left unmatched. The CDR3 region has the DNA TGTGCCAGCATCCGGGACAGAGAAACGAATGAGCAGTTCTTC. This encodes CASIRDRETNEQFF.

The chain recombines TRBV6-5 with TRBJ2-7, with D possibly TRBD1 on 6 matching bases. The CDR3 is 12 amino acids. V lost 10 bases and J 7 bases, leaving 17 bases between the germline ends. Germline assignment: CDR1 MNHEY and CDR2 SVGAGI. The CDR3 DNA follows: TGTGCCACCCGGACAGTGACAGAGGAGCAGTACTTC. Its protein is CATRTVTEEQYF.

This clone was counted a single time. The CDR3 DNA reads TGTGCCAGCAGTCCCAGACTAGCGGGGAACAATGAGCAGTTCTTC. Its translation: CASSPRLAGNNEQFF. V and J are TRBV11-1 and TRBJ2-1; the match to TRBD2 covers 11 bases. The CDR3 length is 15 residues. Germline V gene sequence: CDR1 SGHAT, CDR2 FQDESV (reference sequence). J was trimmed by 5 bases and V by 6 bases; bases with no gene match: 6.

Comments on this clone: This specimen includes other DNA sequences encoding the same CDR3. This chain links TRBV20-1 with TRBJ1-1; D perhaps matches TRBD1 (5 bases). CDR1 is DFQATT and CDR2 is SNEGSKA in the germline V gene (reference sequence). V was shortened by 5 bases and J by 5 bases, with 6 bases between the two germline ends. The CDR3 runs to 10 residues. The CDR3 here is CSAGGTEAFF. The CDR3 DNA sequence: TGCAGTGCTGGGGGTACTGAAGCTTTCTTT.